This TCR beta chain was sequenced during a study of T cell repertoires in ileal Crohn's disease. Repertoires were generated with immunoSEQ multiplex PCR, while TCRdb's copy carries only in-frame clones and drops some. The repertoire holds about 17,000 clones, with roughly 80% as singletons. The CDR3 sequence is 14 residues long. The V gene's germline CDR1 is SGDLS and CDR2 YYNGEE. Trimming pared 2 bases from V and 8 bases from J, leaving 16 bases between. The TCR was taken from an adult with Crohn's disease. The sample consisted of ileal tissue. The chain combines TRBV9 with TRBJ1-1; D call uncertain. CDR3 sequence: CASSVSTGSGEAFF. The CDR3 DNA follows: TGTGCCAGCAGCGTCTCTACGGGGAGTGGCGAAGCTTTCTTT. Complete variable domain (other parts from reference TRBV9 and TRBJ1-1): DSGVTQTPKHLITATGQRVTLRCSPRSGDLSVYWYQQSLDQGLQFLIQYYNGEERAKGNILERFSAQQFPDLHSELNLSSLELGDSALYFCASSVSTGSGEAFFGQGTRLTVV.